The rows below give T cell receptor beta chains drawn from one sample of a study of cytomegalovirus exposure and HLA in healthy donors. Sequenced by immunoSEQ multiplex PCR; TCRdb stores in-frame clones only, minus some. The sample records 150,000 to 200,000 clones, around nine tenths being singletons. Specimen: PBMCs. The receptors here all came from a man between 18 and 35 years old in good health and CMV-seropositive. Each CDR3 is given with its conserved first and last residue. A D gene is named only where the DNA matches it firmly. Not all rows give a size; the values are once, few, many and, for expanded clones, a class.

v_call	clone_size	j_call	d_call	cdr3_nt	cdr3_aa
TRBV2	.	TRBJ2-1	TRBD1	TGTGCCAGCAGCGGGCCGGGACAGGGGTTTGATGAGCAGTTCTTC	CASSGPGQGFDEQFF
TRBV5-4	.	TRBJ1-1	TRBD1	TGTGCCAGCAGCTTGGCACCGGGACAGGGGGTCTATACTGAAGCTTTCTTT	CASSLAPGQGVYTEAFF
TRBV6-5	.	TRBJ1-2	.	TGTGCCAGCAGTTTTGAAGTCTCAACTACTCGCTATGGCTACACCTTC	CASSFEVSTTRYGYTF
TRBV6-6	.	TRBJ1-2	.	TGTGCCAGCAGCTACGGGAGAGCTAACTATGGCTACACCTTC	CASSYGRANYGYTF
TRBV27	.	TRBJ1-6	.	TGTGCCAGCAGTCCCGGACAGAACTCACCCCTCCACTTT	CASSPGQNSPLHF
TRBV27	.	TRBJ2-5	TRBD2	TGTGCCAGCAGTTTCCACGGACTAGCGGGGGTCCAAGAGACCCAGTACTTC	CASSFHGLAGVQETQYF
TRBV5-1	.	TRBJ1-1	TRBD1	TGCGCCAGCAGCTGGACAGGGCTGCGAACTGAAGCTTTCTTT	CASSWTGLRTEAFF
TRBV13	.	TRBJ1-2	.	TGTGCCAGCAGCTTAGGGCCGTCGGAGGGCTATGGCTACACCTTC	CASSLGPSEGYGYTF
TRBV9	.	TRBJ2-7	.	TGTGCCAGCAGCGTAGGAAGCCTAACCTCCTACGAGCAGTACTTC	CASSVGSLTSYEQYF
TRBV6-6	.	TRBJ2-1	TRBD2	TGTGCCAGCAGATCAGCGGCGGGAGGGTACAATGAGCAGTTCTTC	CASRSAAGGYNEQFF
TRBV19	.	TRBJ1-4	.	TGTGCCAGTAGTTTCCAGACAGTAGGGGCTGAAAAACTGTTTTTT	CASSFQTVGAEKLFF
TRBV5-1	.	TRBJ2-7	TRBD1	TGCGCCAGCAGCTTGGGCGGGACAGGGGGCAACGAGCAGTACTTC	CASSLGGTGGNEQYF
TRBV4-3	.	TRBJ1-2	.	TGCGCCAGCAGCCCCGAGACAGTCAACTATGGCTACACCTTC	CASSPETVNYGYTF
TRBV27	.	TRBJ2-3	.	TGTGCCAGCAGTTCCTACCTTGACAGGATAATCAGCACAGATACGCAGTATTTT	CASSSYLDRIISTDTQYF
TRBV4-1	.	TRBJ2-5	TRBD1	TGCGCCAGCAGCCAAGATCGGGGACAGGGGGCGATGGTACAAGAGACCCAGTACTTC	CASSQDRGQGAMVQETQYF
TRBV19	.	TRBJ2-7	.	TGTGCCAGTAGCCGACTGGGGCGGGATGCCGAGCAGTACTTC	CASSRLGRDAEQYF
TRBV6-1	once	TRBJ1-6	.	TGTGCCAGCAGTGAGGCAGGGAACAGTTCACCCCTCCACTTT	CASSEAGNSSPLHF
TRBV27	.	TRBJ1-2	TRBD1	TGTGCCAGCAGTATTCAGGGACAGGGTAGCTATGGCTACACCTTC	CASSIQGQGSYGYTF
TRBV9	.	TRBJ2-2	TRBD1	TGTGCCAGCAGCGAGACAGGGGGCGAGTTGGCCGGGGAGCTGTTTTTT	CASSETGGELAGELFF
TRBV27	.	TRBJ2-1	TRBD2	TGTGCCAGCAGTCGCATAGCGGGAGGGCCTTACAATGAGCAGTTCTTC	CASSRIAGGPYNEQFF
TRBV7-3	.	TRBJ2-2	.	TGTGCCAGAGGGGGCGGGGAGCTGTTTTTT	CARGGGELFF
TRBV27	.	TRBJ2-1	TRBD2	TGTGCCAGCAGTTTATCCCGAGGACTAGCGGGCCTGACCTACAATGAGCAGTTCTTC	CASSLSRGLAGLTYNEQFF
TRBV11-3	few	TRBJ2-7	.	TGTGCCAGCAGCTTAGAAACAGGGTCGACCTACGAGCAGTACTTC	CASSLETGSTYEQYF
TRBV5-1	.	TRBJ2-1	TRBD2	TGCGCCAGCAGCACCGGACAGGGACTAGCGCGAAACACCTACAATGAGCAGTTCTTC	CASSTGQGLARNTYNEQFF
TRBV5-6	few	TRBJ2-7	TRBD1	TGTGCCAGCAGCCTACGACAGGGGTACTACGAGCAGTACTTC	CASSLRQGYYEQYF
TRBV9	.	TRBJ2-7	.	TGTGCCAGCAGCGGTATAGCGGACTCCTACGAGCAGTACTTC	CASSGIADSYEQYF
TRBV2	.	TRBJ1-4	TRBD1	TGTGCCAGCACCCACCCGGGACAGGGTGCGTTACTGTTTTTT	CASTHPGQGALLFF
TRBV9	.	TRBJ1-4	.	TGTGCCAGCAGCGACGGGGGTCAGGGTAATGAAAAACTGTTTTTT	CASSDGGQGNEKLFF
TRBV4-1	.	TRBJ1-1	.	TGCGCCAGCAGCCAAACACAGGGCACTGAAGCTTTCTTT	CASSQTQGTEAFF
TRBV2	.	TRBJ2-2	TRBD1	TGTGCCAGCAGTATTAACAGGGGGAGGAACACCGGGGAGCTGTTTTTT	CASSINRGRNTGELFF
TRBV4-3	.	TRBJ1-2	TRBD1	TGCGCCAGCAGCCAAAGTCCCGGGACAGGGGGCTATGGCTACACCTTC	CASSQSPGTGGYGYTF